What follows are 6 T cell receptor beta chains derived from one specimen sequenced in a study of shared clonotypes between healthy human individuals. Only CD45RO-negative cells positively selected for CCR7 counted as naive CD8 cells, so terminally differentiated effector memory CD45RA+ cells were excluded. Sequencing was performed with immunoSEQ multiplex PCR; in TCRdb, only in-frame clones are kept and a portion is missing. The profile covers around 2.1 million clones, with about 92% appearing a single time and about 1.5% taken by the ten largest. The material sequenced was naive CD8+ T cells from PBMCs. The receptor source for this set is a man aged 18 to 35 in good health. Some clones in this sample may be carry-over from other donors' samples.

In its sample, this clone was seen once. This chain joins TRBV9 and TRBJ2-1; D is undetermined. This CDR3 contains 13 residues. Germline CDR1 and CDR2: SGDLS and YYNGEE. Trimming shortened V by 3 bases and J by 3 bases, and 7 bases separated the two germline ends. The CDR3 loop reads CASSDIHYNEQFF. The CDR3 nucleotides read TGTGCCAGCAGCGATATACACTACAATGAGCAGTTCTTC.

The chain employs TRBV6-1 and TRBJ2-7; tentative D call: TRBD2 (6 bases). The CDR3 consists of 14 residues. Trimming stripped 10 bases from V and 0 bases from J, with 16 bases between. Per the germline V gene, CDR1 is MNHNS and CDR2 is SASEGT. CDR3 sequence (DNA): TGTGCCATCCCAATAGCGGACTACTCCTACGAGCAGTACTTC. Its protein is CAIPIADYSYEQYF.

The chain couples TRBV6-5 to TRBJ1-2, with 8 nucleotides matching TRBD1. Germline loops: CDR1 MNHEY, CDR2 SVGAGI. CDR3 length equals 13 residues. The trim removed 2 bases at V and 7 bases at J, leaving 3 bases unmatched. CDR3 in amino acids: CASSYRQGSGYTF. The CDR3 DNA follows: TGTGCCAGCAGTTACAGACAGGGGAGTGGCTACACCTTC.

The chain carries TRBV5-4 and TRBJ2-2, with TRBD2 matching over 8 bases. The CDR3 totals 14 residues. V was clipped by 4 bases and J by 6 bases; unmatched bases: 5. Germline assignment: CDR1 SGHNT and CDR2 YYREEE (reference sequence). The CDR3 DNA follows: TGTGCCAGCAGCGGGACGGGGGGGGCCGGGGAGCTGTTTTTT. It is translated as CASSGTGGAGELFF.

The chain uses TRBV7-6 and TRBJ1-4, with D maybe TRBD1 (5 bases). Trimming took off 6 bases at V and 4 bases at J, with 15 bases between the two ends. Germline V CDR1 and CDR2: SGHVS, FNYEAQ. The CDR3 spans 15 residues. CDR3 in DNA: TGTGCCAGCAGAGCCTCACAGGTCGATAATGAAAAACTGTTTTTT. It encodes CASRASQVDNEKLFF.

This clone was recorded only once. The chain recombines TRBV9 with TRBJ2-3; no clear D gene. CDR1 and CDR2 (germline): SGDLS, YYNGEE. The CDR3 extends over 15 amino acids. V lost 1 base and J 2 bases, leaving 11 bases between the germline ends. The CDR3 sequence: CASSVQGWDTDTQYF. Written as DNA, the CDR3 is TGTGCCAGCAGCGTACAAGGATGGGACACAGATACGCAGTATTTT.